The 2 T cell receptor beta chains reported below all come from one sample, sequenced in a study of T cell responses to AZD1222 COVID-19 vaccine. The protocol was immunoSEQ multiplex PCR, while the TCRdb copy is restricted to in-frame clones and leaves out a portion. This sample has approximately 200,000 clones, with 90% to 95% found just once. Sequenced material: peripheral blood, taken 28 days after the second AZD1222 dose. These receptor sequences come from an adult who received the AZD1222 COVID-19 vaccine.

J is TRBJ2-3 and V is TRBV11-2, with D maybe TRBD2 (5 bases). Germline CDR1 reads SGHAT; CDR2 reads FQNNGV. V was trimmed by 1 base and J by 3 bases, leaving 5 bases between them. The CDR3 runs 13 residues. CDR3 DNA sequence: TGTGCCAGCAGCTTAGGGGAGACAGATACGCAGTATTTT. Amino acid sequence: CASSLGETDTQYF. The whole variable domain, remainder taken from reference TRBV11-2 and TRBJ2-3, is EAGVAQSPRYKIIEKRQSVAFWCNPISGHATLYWYQQILGQGPKLLIQFQNNGVVDDSQLPKDRFSAERLKGVDSTLKIQPAKLEDSAVYLCASSLGETDTQYFGPGTRLTVL.

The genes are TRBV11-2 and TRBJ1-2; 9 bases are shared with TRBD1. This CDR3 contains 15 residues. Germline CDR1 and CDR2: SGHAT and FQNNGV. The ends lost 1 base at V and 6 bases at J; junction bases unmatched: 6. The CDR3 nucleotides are TGTGCCAGCAGCTTAGTCGGACAGGGGTTAAATGGCTACACCTTC. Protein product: CASSLVGQGLNGYTF.